The 23 T cell receptor beta chains given below trace back to one sample, sequenced in a study of Ad26.COV2.S vaccination and SARS-CoV-2 variants. As for treatment: some 20 received Ad26.COV2.S at low or high dose, single or two shots; about 5 received placebo; per-sample allocation not given. Sample collection was performed on day 63 after the first vaccine or placebo injection. Here immunoSEQ multiplex PCR was the method, and the copy in TCRdb shows in-frame clones only, minus some. The sample lists roughly 510,000 clones; roughly 89% were seen once. This specimen was peripheral blood, taken in a trial of Ad26.COV2.S vaccine versus placebo. The receptors were gathered from a person between 18 and 60 years old who received the Ad26.COV2.S COVID-19 vaccine or a placebo.

This chain joins TRBV5-1 and TRBJ1-1; 7 bases match TRBD1. The ends lost 9 bases at V and 5 bases at J; junction bases unmatched: 16. This CDR3 region has 15 residues. CDR1 and CDR2 (germline): SGHRS, YFSETQ. The CDR3 DNA is TGCGCCACCGCAGCAGGGGGTCACGGGCGGACTGAAGCTTTCTTT. Translating gives CATAAGGHGRTEAFF.

The chain links TRBV15 to TRBJ2-7; 8 nucleotides line up with TRBD1. J gave up 5 bases and V 4 bases, and 10 bases lay outside the gene matches. The CDR3 spans 15 residues. Germline loops: CDR1 LNHNV, CDR2 YYDKDF (reference sequence). CDR3 protein: CATSKPGTGSHEQYF. The CDR3 DNA reads as TGTGCCACCAGCAAACCCGGGACAGGTAGCCACGAGCAGTACTTC.

This clone was counted a single time. V gene TRBV10-3 combines with J gene TRBJ1-4; possibly TRBD1 for D (5 bases). This CDR3 contains 15 residues. Between the trimmed V and J ends, which lost 3 bases and 7 bases, there was a span of 15 bases. The germline V gene encodes CDR1 ENHRY and CDR2 SYGVKD. The CDR3 reads CAISESGIRSEKLFF. The CDR3 DNA reads TGTGCCATCAGTGAATCAGGGATAAGGAGTGAAAAACTGTTTTTT.

This clone showed up just a few times. CDR3 coding DNA: TGTGCCAGCAGTCGGTTAGGGGGAGACACTGAAGCTTTCTTT. Encoded protein: CASSRLGGDTEAFF. The V gene is TRBV4-2, the J gene TRBJ1-1, with D maybe TRBD1 (6 bases). V shed 6 bases and J shed 3 bases, with 14 bases lying between them. Germline CDR1 is LGHNA and CDR2 is YNFKEQ. The CDR3 has 14 residues.

The chain couples TRBV20-1 to TRBJ2-7, with D possibly matching TRBD2 (5 bases). The CDR3 spans 13 residues. The ends were cut back, 3 bases at V and 3 bases at J, with 12 bases in the middle. The germline CDR1 and CDR2 sequences are DFQATT and SNEGSKA (reference sequence). The CDR3 is CSASGQLDYEQYF. CDR3 DNA sequence: TGCAGTGCTAGTGGCCAACTAGACTACGAGCAGTACTTC.

The chain carries TRBV28 and TRBJ2-7, with a possible D match to TRBD2 (6 bases). The CDR3 extends over 15 amino acids. From germline, CDR1 is MDHEN and CDR2 SYDVKM. Trimming shortened V by 7 bases and J by 1 base, and 17 bases separated the two germline ends. The CDR3 sequence is CASNLPGLGSYEQYF. The CDR3 DNA reads as TGTGCCAGCAATCTGCCGGGACTTGGATCCTACGAGCAGTACTTC.

The rearrangement links TRBV12-3 or TRBV12-4 to TRBJ1-2; D unclear. The CDR3 has 12 amino acids. The ends were cut back, 4 bases at V and 3 bases at J, with 6 bases in the middle. CDR3 in amino acids: CASSSRYYGYTF. CDR3 coding DNA: TGTGCCAGCAGTTCCAGATACTATGGCTACACCTTC.

The rearrangement uses TRBV6-2 or TRBV6-3 and TRBJ1-2; D is undetermined. V was clipped by 2 bases and J by 0 bases, with 10 bases between them. Germline V lookup: CDR1 MNHEY, CDR2 SVGEGT. The CDR3 extends over 15 amino acids. The CDR3 DNA sequence: TGTGCCAGCAGTTACGCCAGAGCTCCTAACTATGGCTACACCTTC. Translated: CASSYARAPNYGYTF.

The sample holds many counts of this clone. The chain employs TRBV7-9 and TRBJ2-2, with 9 nucleotides matching TRBD2. The CDR3 is made up of 16 amino acids. Germline values: CDR1 SEHNR, CDR2 FQNEAQ (reference sequence). J lost 3 bases, V lost 4 bases, and 6 bases had no gene match. Here the CDR3 DNA reads TGTGCCAGCAGCTCCGGTAGCGGGAGCGACACCGGGGAGCTGTTTTTT. Its translation is CASSSGSGSDTGELFF.

As to this clone: At the DNA level, this CDR3 is encoded by other sequences in the same sample as well. This chain connects TRBV7-2 to TRBJ1-5; D gene uncertain. CDR3 size: 15 residues. Trimming took 1 base from V and 3 from J, leaving 10 bases between them. Per germline, CDR1 SGHTA and CDR2 FQGNSA. The CDR3 sequence is CASSLVQGSNQPQHF. The DNA for the CDR3 is TGTGCCAGCAGCTTAGTTCAAGGGTCCAATCAGCCCCAGCATTTT.

V and J are TRBV19 and TRBJ2-3; 10 bases are shared with TRBD2. The CDR3 has 15 residues. Germline V gene lookup returns CDR1 LNHDA and CDR2 SQIVND (reference sequence). V trimming: 5 bases; J trimming: 2 bases; junction bases outside the gene matches: 4. Here the CDR3 DNA reads TGTGCCAGTAGTGGGCTAGCGGGAGCCACAGATACGCAGTATTTT. Encoded protein: CASSGLAGATDTQYF.

This chain joins TRBV1 and TRBJ2-1; the D call of TRBD2 is as the table states it, not checked on the DNA. TRBV1 represents a pseudogene. The CDR3 runs to 18 residues. Here the CDR3 reads CTSSPLAGGPRKRNEQFF. The CDR3 coding sequence is TGCACCAGCAGCCCCCTAGCGGGAGGGCCTCGGAAAAGGAATGAGCAGTTCTTC.

The chain recombines TRBV5-1 with TRBJ2-5; D is undetermined. Germline CDR1 SGHRS, CDR2 YFSETQ. Trimming pared 0 bases from V and 2 bases from J, leaving 14 bases between. There are 16 residues in the CDR3. The CDR3 loop is CASSLGGFRAQETQYF. CDR3 DNA: TGCGCCAGCAGCTTGGGGGGATTCCGGGCTCAAGAGACCCAGTACTTC.

The chain employs TRBV6-6 and TRBJ1-2; D remains unclear. V shed 4 bases and J shed 4 bases, with 13 bases lying between them. CDR3 length equals 14 residues. The V gene's germline CDR1 is MNHNY and CDR2 SVGAGI (reference sequence). CDR3 in amino acids: CASSSWQEVYGYTF. The DNA for the CDR3 is TGTGCCAGCAGTTCTTGGCAGGAAGTCTATGGCTACACCTTC.

V usage is TRBV5-6 and J usage is TRBJ2-1, with no clear D. CDR1 is SGHDT, CDR2 YYEEEE, per germline. The germline V and J ends were trimmed by 2 bases and 6 bases, with 12 bases remaining between them. The CDR3 extends over 14 amino acids. DNA for the CDR3: TGTGCCAGCAGCTTTTGGCCCCCTCCCAATGAGCAGTTCTTC. Its translation: CASSFWPPPNEQFF. The full variable domain, rest sourced from reference TRBV5-6 and TRBJ2-1, is DAGVTQSPTHLIKTRGQQVTLRCSPKSGHDTVSWYQQALGQGPQFIFQYYEEEERQRGNFPDRFSGHQFPNYSSELNVNALLLGDSALYLCASSFWPPPNEQFFGPGTRLTVL.

This chain uses TRBV7-9 with TRBJ2-3, with 8 nucleotides matching TRBD1. CDR3 length: 17 residues. Looked up from germline, CDR1 is SEHNR and CDR2 is FQNEAQ (reference sequence). The V gene end was trimmed by 5 bases and the J gene end by 0 bases; junction bases not matched to a gene: 10. The CDR3 DNA reads as TGTGCCAGCAGCCCCGGGACAGGTTTCGGTAGCACAGATACGCAGTATTTT. Translated: CASSPGTGFGSTDTQYF.

This chain joins TRBV27 and TRBJ2-1; 14 nucleotides match TRBD2. J lost 6 bases, V lost 7 bases, and 5 bases had no gene match. In germline, CDR1 is MNHEY, CDR2 SMNVEV (reference sequence). There are 15 residues in the CDR3. The CDR3 loop reads CASTSGTSGSNEQFF. CDR3 nucleotide sequence: TGTGCCAGCACCTCAGGGACTAGCGGGAGCAATGAGCAGTTCTTC.

Of note for this clone: This sample includes further DNA sequences coding for the same CDR3. The CDR3 DNA follows: TGTGCCAGCAGCCAGGGACAGCTCTACGAGCAGTACTTC. Translating it yields CASSQGQLYEQYF. The rearrangement links TRBV6-5 to TRBJ2-7, with 7 nucleotides matching TRBD1. The V gene's germline CDR1 is MNHEY and CDR2 SVGAGI. Trimming at V came to 6 bases and at J to 3 bases, leaving 5 bases not matched to a gene. This CDR3 comprises 13 residues.

The chain links TRBV19 to TRBJ2-7; no firm D call. V lost 6 bases and J lost 6, with 12 bases in between. There are 12 residues in the CDR3. Germline loops: CDR1 LNHDA, CDR2 SQIVND (reference sequence). The CDR3 is CASRRGIGEQYF. The CDR3 DNA sequence: TGTGCCAGTAGGCGTGGGATAGGCGAGCAGTACTTC.

The chain employs TRBV7-9 and TRBJ2-3; 15 nucleotides align to TRBD2. Per germline, CDR1 SEHNR and CDR2 FQNEAQ (reference sequence). The V and J ends lost 11 bases and 5 bases, in that order; junction bases with no gene match: 11. This CDR3 is 16 amino acids long. As DNA, the CDR3 is TGTGCCCTGGGACTAGCGGGAGGCGTGCAGGGAGATACGCAGTATTTT. Residues: CALGLAGGVQGDTQYF.

J is TRBJ2-7 and V is TRBV6-5; unclear D gene. Trimming stripped 2 bases from V and 6 bases from J, with 8 bases between. Germline lookup yields CDR1 MNHEY and CDR2 SVGAGI. This CDR3 contains 12 residues. CDR3 nucleotides: TGTGCCAGCAGTTACATGGGTACCGAGCAGTACTTC. Translating it yields CASSYMGTEQYF.

The CDR3 coding sequence is TGTGCCAGCAGCTCGGGCCGGGACAGGGGTCGTGGGGCCAACGTCCTGACTTTC. This codes for CASSSGRDRGRGANVLTF. The J gene is TRBJ2-6, the V gene TRBV6-2 or TRBV6-3, with 10 bases identical to TRBD1. The CDR3 spans 18 residues. Trimming took 6 bases from V and 3 from J; bases not matched to a gene: 11. Germline V gene data show CDR1 as MNHEY and CDR2 as SVGEGT.

This chain uses TRBV28 with TRBJ1-2; TRBD1 might be the D (6 bases). Per germline, CDR1 MDHEN and CDR2 SYDVKM. V was shortened by 1 base and J by 4 bases, with 10 bases between the two germline ends. CDR3 length equals 14 residues. The CDR3 is CASSLLGGVYGYTF. CDR3 in DNA: TGTGCCAGCAGTTTATTAGGGGGGGTCTATGGCTACACCTTC.